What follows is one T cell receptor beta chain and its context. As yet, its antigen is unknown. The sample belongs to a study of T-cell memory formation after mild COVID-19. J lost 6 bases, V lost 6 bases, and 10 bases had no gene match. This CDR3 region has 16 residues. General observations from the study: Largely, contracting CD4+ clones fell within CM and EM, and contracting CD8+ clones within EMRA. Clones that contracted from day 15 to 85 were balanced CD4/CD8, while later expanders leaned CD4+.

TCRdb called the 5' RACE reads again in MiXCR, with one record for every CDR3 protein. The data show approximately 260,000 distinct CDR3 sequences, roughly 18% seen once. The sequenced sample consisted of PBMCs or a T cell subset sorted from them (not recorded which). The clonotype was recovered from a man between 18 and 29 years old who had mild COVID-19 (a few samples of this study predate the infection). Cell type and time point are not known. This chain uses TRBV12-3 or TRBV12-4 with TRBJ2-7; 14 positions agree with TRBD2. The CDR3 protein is CASRADSGTSGGEQYF. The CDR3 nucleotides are TGTGCCAGCAGAGCCGACAGCGGGACTAGCGGGGGCGAGCAGTACTTC.